A selection of T cell receptor beta chains follows, all from one sample in a study of blood T cell repertoires in COVID-19. TCRdb's copy holds only in-frame clones and misses some; the assay was immunoSEQ multiplex PCR. The sample contains 100,000 to 120,000 clones, approximately 68% of which appear only once. The sequenced sample consisted of peripheral blood. The receptor set was obtained from a woman aged 55-69 years with acute or convalescent COVID-19. CDR3s include the opening cysteine and the closing phenylalanine or tryptophan. Each record gives: V gene, D gene, CDR3 length, J gene, clone size, CDR3 DNA, CDR3 protein. The D gene is left open where the match is weak. Some rows mark clone size as missing; the rest say once, few, many or name a class of expanded clone.

TRBV7-9	-	14	TRBJ2-5	-	TGTGCCAGCAGCTTGGGGGGGCAGCGGGAGACCCAGTACTTC	CASSLGGQRETQYF
TRBV29-1	-	13	TRBJ1-2	-	TGCAGCGCGCACAGGGACACTAACTATGGCTACACCTTC	CSAHRDTNYGYTF
TRBV15	-	15	TRBJ1-4	-	TGTGCCACCAGCAGAGGGACAGAAACTAATGAAAAACTGTTTTTT	CATSRGTETNEKLFF
TRBV7-9	-	14	TRBJ1-3	many	TGTGCCAGCAGCCAAAGCTCCAGGGTTGACACCATATATTTT	CASSQSSRVDTIYF
TRBV9	-	13	TRBJ2-7	once	TGTGCCAGCAGCGGACCCCCACCGGGAGAGCAGTACTTC	CASSGPPPGEQYF
TRBV19	-	15	TRBJ1-2	once	TGTGCCAGTAGTATCTCCCTGCAGACTTCTTATGGCTACACCTTC	CASSISLQTSYGYTF
TRBV6-2/TRBV6-3	TRBD1	15	TRBJ1-5	-	TGTGCCAGCAGTTACCTAGGGGGCTTCGGTCAGCCCCAGCATTTT	CASSYLGGFGQPQHF
TRBV19	TRBD1	16	TRBJ2-2	-	TGTGCCAGTAGTGGCTGGGACAGCTCGAACACCGGGGAGCTGTTTTTT	CASSGWDSSNTGELFF
TRBV7-7	TRBD2	15	TRBJ2-3	-	TGTGCCAGCAGCTTAGATAGCGGGGCCACAGATACGCAGTATTTT	CASSLDSGATDTQYF
TRBV15	-	15	TRBJ1-1	-	TGTGCCACCAGCACCGGGTCTTGGGGGAGGGCTGAAGCTTTCTTT	CATSTGSWGRAEAFF
TRBV3-1/TRBV3-2	-	15	TRBJ2-2	-	TGTGCCAGCAGCCAAGTTACTCTGAACACCGGGGAGCTGTTTTTT	CASSQVTLNTGELFF
TRBV9	TRBD1	14	TRBJ2-7	-	TGTGCCAGCAGCCCAAAGGGACAGGGGGGCGAGCAGTACTTC	CASSPKGQGGEQYF
TRBV11-2	-	12	TRBJ2-3	-	TGTGCCAGCAGCTTCGATAGCGATACGCAGTATTTT	CASSFDSDTQYF
TRBV11-2	TRBD1	15	TRBJ1-3	-	TGTGCCAGCAGCTTAATTGGACAGGGCGGGAACACCATATATTTT	CASSLIGQGGNTIYF
TRBV10-1	TRBD1	15	TRBJ1-2	few	TGCGCCAGAACGGACAGGGGAACACCCAACTATGGCTACACCTTC	CARTDRGTPNYGYTF
TRBV11-3	-	14	TRBJ2-2	-	TGTGCCAGCAGCCAGGGGGGGAACACCGGGGAGCTGTTTTTT	CASSQGGNTGELFF
TRBV7-3	-	14	TRBJ2-1	-	TGTGCCAGCAGCTTAAACCGGGGGACGGGTGAGCAGTTCTTC	CASSLNRGTGEQFF